This TCR beta chain was identified in a study of T cell changes during pregnancy in multiple sclerosis. Clones were sequenced by immunoSEQ multiplex PCR, and TCRdb holds only the in-frame ones, with some missing. This sample has 70,000 or so clones, with approximately 91% found just once. The germline V gene encodes CDR1 SGDLS and CDR2 YYNGEE. This CDR3 spans 16 amino acids. The V gene lost 1 base and the J gene lost 2 bases, with 10 bases spanning the gap. V usage is TRBV9 and J usage is TRBJ2-6, with D possibly matching TRBD2 (5 bases). The specimen comprised peripheral blood, sampled in the third trimester of pregnancy. The receptor was derived from a female donor with multiple sclerosis, enrolled in a pregnancy study. CDR3 coding DNA: TGTGCCAGCAGCGTATCTCCGAGGGCTGGGGCCAACGTCCTGACTTTC. It yields the protein CASSVSPRAGANVLTF. Full variable domain (missing parts from reference TRBV9 and TRBJ2-6): DSGVTQTPKHLITATGQRVTLRCSPRSGDLSVYWYQQSLDQGLQFLIQYYNGEERAKGNILERFSAQQFPDLHSELNLSSLELGDSALYFCASSVSPRAGANVLTFGAGSRLTVL.